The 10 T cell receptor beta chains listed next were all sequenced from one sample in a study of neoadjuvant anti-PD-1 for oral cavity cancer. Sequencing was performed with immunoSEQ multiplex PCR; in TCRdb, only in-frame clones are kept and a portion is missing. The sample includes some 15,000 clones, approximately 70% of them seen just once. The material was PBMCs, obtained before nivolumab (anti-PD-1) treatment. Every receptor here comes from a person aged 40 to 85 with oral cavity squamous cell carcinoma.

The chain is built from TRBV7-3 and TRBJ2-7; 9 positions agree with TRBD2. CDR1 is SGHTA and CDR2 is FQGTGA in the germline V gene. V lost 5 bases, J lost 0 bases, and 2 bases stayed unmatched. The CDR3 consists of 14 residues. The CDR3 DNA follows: TGTGCCAGCAGCCCTAGCGGGACCTCCTACGAGCAGTACTTC. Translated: CASSPSGTSYEQYF.

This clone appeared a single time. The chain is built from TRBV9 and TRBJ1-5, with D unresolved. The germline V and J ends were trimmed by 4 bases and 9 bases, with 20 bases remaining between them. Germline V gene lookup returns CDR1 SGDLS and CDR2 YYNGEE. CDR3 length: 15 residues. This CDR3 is CASSPDQRLDGPQHF. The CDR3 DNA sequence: TGTGCCAGCAGCCCGGACCAGAGATTGGATGGGCCCCAGCATTTT.

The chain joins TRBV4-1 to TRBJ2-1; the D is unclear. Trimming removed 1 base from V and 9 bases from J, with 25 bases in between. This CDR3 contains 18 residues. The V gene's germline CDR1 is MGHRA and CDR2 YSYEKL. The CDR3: CASSQVNFIGPPDGEQFF. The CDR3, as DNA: TGCGCCAGCAGCCAAGTGAATTTTATAGGCCCCCCGGACGGTGAGCAGTTCTTC.

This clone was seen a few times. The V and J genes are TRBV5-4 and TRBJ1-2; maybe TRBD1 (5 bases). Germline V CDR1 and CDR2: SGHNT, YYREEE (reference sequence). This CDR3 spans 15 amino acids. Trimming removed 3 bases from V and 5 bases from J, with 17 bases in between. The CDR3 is CASSSQRGTIYGYTF. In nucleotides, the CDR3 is TGTGCCAGCAGCTCCCAGAGGGGTACCATTTATGGCTACACCTTC.

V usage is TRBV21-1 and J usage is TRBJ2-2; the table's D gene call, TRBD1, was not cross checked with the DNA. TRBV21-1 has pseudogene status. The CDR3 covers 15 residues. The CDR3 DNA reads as TGTGCCAGCAGCAAAAACAGGGGTGCCGCCGGGGAGCTGTTTTTT. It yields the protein CASSKNRGAAGELFF.

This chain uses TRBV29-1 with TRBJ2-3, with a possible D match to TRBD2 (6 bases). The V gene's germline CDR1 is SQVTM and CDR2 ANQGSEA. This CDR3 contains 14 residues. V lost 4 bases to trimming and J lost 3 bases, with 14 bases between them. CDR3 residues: CSVAHSSETDTQYF. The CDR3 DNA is TGCAGCGTTGCCCACTCTAGCGAAACAGATACGCAGTATTTT.

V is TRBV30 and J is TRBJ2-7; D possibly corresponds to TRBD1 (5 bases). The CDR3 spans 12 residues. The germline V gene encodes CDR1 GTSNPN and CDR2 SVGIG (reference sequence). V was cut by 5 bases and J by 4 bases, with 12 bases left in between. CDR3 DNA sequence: TGTGCCTGGGGCAGGGTCTCTTACGAGCAGTACTTC. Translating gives CAWGRVSYEQYF.

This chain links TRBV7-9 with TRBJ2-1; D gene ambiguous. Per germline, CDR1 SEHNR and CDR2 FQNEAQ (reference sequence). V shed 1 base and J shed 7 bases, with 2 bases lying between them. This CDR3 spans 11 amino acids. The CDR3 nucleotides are TGTGCCAGCAGCTTAGAGAATGAGCAGTTCTTC. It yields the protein CASSLENEQFF. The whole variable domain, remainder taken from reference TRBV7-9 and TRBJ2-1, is DTGVSQNPRHKITKRGQNVTFRCDPISEHNRLYWYRQTLGQGPEFLTYFQNEAQLEKSRLLSDRFSAERPKGSFSTLEIQRTEQGDSAMYLCASSLENEQFFGPGTRLTVL.

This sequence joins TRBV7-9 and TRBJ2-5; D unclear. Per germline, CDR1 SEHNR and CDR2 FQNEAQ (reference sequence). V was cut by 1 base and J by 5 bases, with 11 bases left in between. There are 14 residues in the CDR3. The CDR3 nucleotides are TGTGCCAGCAGCTTAGGGCGACTTAAGGAGACCCAGTACTTC. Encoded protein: CASSLGRLKETQYF. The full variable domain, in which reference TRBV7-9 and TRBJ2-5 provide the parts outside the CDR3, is DTGVSQNPRHKITKRGQNVTFRCDPISEHNRLYWYRQTLGQGPEFLTYFQNEAQLEKSRLLSDRFSAERPKGSFSTLEIQRTEQGDSAMYLCASSLGRLKETQYFGPGTRLLVL.

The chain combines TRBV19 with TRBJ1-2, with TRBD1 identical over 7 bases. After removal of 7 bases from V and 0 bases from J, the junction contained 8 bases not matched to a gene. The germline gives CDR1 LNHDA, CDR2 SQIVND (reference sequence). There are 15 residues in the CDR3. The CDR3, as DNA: TGTGCCAGTAATCTACAGGGGTATACTAACTATGGCTACACCTTC. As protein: CASNLQGYTNYGYTF. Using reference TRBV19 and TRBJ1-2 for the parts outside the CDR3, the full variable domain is DGGITQSPKYLFRKEGQNVTLSCEQNLNHDAMYWYRQDPGQGLRLIYYSQIVNDFQKGDIAEGYSVSREKKESFPLTVTSAQKNPTAFYLCASNLQGYTNYGYTFGSGTRLTVV.